A single T cell receptor beta chain is shown here with its context. The CDR3 consists of 14 residues. The V gene's germline CDR1 is KGHSH and CDR2 LQKENI. The V gene end was trimmed by 4 bases and the J gene end by 4 bases; junction bases not matched to a gene: 4. This entry belongs to a study of radiotherapy plus CTLA-4 blockade in lung cancer. Only in-frame clones appear in the TCRdb table, and some are missing; sequencing was by immunoSEQ multiplex PCR. The sample has some 50,000 clones, approximately 76% seen once. The sequenced sample was peripheral blood, obtained from a patient treated with radiotherapy plus ipilimumab. This TCR was sampled from a human donor with non-small cell lung cancer who had stable disease on radiotherapy plus ipilimumab. This chain uses TRBV18 with TRBJ2-3; TRBD1 matches 8 bases. The CDR3 loop reads CASSRGQGADTQYF. CDR3 sequence (DNA): TGTGCCAGCTCACGCGGACAGGGTGCAGATACGCAGTATTTT.